This T cell receptor beta chain emerged from a study of T cells expressing NK-cell markers. In the study overall: TCR beta repertoires came from sorted CD3+CD56+NKG2C+, CD3+CD56+NKG2C- and CD3+CD56-NKG2C+ T cells. There were seven HCMV-seropositive donors and one seronegative donor among the eight sequenced.

TCRdb re-called the 5' RACE reads and gives one entry per CDR3 protein, without DNA. In all, the sample yields some 460,000 distinct CDR3 sequences. The CDR3 length is 14 residues. CDR1 SGHRS and CDR2 YFSETQ come from the germline V gene. The receptor comes from a woman aged 50 to 60 in good health. This chain links TRBV5-1 with TRBJ2-7. The sequenced sample was blood T cells: a sorted CD56 or NKG2C T cell subset, CD4+ or CD8+ T cells, or bulk PBMC T cells (not recorded which). CDR3 sequence: CASSWGAISYEQYF.